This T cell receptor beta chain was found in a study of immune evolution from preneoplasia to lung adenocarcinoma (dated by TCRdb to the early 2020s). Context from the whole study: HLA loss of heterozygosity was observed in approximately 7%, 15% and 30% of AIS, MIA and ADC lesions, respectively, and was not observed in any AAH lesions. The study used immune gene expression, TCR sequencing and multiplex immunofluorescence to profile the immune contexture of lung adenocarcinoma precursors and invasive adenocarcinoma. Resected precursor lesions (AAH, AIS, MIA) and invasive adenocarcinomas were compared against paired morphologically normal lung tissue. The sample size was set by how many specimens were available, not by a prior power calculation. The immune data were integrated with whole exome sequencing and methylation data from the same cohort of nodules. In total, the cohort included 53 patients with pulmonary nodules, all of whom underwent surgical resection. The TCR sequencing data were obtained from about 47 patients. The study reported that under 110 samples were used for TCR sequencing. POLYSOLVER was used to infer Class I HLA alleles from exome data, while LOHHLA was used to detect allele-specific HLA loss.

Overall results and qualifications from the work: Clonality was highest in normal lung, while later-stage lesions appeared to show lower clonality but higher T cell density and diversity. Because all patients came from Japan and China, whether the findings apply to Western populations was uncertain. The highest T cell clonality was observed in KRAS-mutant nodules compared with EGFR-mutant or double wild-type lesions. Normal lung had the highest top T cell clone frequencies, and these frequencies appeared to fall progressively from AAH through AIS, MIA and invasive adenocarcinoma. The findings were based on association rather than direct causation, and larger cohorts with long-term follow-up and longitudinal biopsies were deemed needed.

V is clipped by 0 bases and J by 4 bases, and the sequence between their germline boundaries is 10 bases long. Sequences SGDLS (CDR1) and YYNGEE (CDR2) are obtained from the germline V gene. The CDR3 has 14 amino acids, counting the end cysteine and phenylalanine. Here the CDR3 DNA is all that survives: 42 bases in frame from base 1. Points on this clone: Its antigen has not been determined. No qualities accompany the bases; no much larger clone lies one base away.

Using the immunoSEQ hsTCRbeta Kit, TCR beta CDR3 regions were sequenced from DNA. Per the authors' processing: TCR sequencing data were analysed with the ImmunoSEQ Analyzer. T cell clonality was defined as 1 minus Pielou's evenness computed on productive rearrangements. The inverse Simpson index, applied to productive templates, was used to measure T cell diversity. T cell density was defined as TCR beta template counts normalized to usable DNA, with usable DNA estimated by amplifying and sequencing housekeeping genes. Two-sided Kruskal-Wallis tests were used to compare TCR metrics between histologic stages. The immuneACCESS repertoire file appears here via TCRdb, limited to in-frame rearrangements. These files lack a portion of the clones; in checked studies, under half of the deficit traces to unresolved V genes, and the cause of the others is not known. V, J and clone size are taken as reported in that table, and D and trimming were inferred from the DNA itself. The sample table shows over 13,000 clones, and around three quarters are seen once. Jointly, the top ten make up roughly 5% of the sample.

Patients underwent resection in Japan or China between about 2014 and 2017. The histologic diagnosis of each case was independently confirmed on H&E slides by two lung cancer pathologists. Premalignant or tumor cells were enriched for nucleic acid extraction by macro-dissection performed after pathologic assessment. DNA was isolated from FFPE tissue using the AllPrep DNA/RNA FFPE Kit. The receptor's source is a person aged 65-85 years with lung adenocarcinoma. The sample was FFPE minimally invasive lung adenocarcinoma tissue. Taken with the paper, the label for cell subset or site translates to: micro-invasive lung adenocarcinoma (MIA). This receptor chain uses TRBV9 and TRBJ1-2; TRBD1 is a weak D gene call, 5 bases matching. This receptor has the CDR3 CASSVGGTFYGYTF. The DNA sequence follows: TGTGCCAGCAGCGTAGGAGGGACCTTCTATGGCTACACCTTC.